These 14 T cell receptor beta chains share one sample of origin, sequenced in a study of technical replicates of blood from several donors. Clones were read by immunoSEQ multiplex PCR, and TCRdb kept only the in-frame ones, dropping some. The sample contains 68,000 or so clones, 91% of which appear only once. The sequenced sample was PBMCs. The receptors were gathered from a human donor in good health. Some clones in this sample may be carry-over from other donors' samples.

The chain has TRBV15 and TRBJ2-5, with no clear D. This CDR3 contains 13 residues. V was pared by 0 bases and J by 5 bases, with 7 bases between. Per germline, CDR1 LNHNV and CDR2 YYDKDF (reference sequence). CDR3 bases: TGTGCCACCAGCAGAGATCGCGAGGAGACCCAGTACTTC. This codes for CATSRDREETQYF.

The rearrangement links TRBV4-1 to TRBJ1-6; 7 nucleotides line up with TRBD1. After removal of 4 bases from V and 10 bases from J, the junction contained 4 bases not matched to a gene. The CDR3 consists of 13 residues. CDR1 and CDR2 (germline): MGHRA, YSYEKL. Written as DNA, the CDR3 is TGCGCCAGCAGCCGAGACAGGGTCTCACCCCTCCACTTT. Amino acid sequence: CASSRDRVSPLHF.

This sequence joins TRBV19 and TRBJ2-1, with 12 bases fitting TRBD2. V was clipped by 5 bases and J by 7 bases; unmatched bases: 9. CDR1 and CDR2 (germline): LNHDA, SQIVND (reference sequence). This CDR3 contains 16 residues. This CDR3 reads CASSGATSGGRNEQFF. CDR3 DNA sequence: TGTGCCAGTAGTGGAGCTACTAGCGGGGGGCGAAATGAGCAGTTCTTC. The full variable domain, in which reference TRBV19 and TRBJ2-1 provide the parts outside the CDR3, is DGGITQSPKYLFRKEGQNVTLSCEQNLNHDAMYWYRQDPGQGLRLIYYSQIVNDFQKGDIAEGYSVSREKKESFPLTVTSAQKNPTAFYLCASSGATSGGRNEQFFGPGTRLTVL.

J is TRBJ2-7 and V is TRBV2, with a weak D call TRBD2 (5 bases). The germline CDR1 and CDR2 sequences are SNHLY and FYNNEI. V dropped 6 bases and J dropped 3 bases, with 15 bases sitting between them. The CDR3 totals 14 residues. The CDR3 region is CASRATPTSYEQYF. DNA for the CDR3: TGTGCCAGCAGAGCCACGCCCACTAGCTACGAGCAGTACTTC.

The chain is built from TRBV28 and TRBJ2-2, with TRBD2 matching over 7 bases. Germline CDR1 reads MDHEN; CDR2 reads SYDVKM. V lost 1 base, J lost 3 bases, and 5 bases stayed unmatched. The CDR3 has 16 residues. CDR3 loop: CASSLFIAGDTGELFF. The CDR3 DNA sequence: TGTGCCAGCAGTTTATTTATCGCGGGAGACACCGGGGAGCTGTTTTTT.

This rearrangement joins TRBV6-1 to TRBJ2-2; tentative D call: TRBD2 (6 bases). Germline V CDR1 and CDR2: MNHNS, SASEGT. V gave up 6 bases and J gave up 3 bases, with 11 bases separating them. The CDR3 spans 14 residues. DNA for the CDR3: TGTGCCAGCAGCGGCGGGGACCACACCGGGGAGCTGTTTTTT. Protein product: CASSGGDHTGELFF.

The table lists this clone with a count of one. The gene calls are TRBV9 and TRBJ2-5; 7 bases fit TRBD2. CDR1 and CDR2 (germline): SGDLS, YYNGEE. There are 14 residues in the CDR3. V trimming: 4 bases; J trimming: 5 bases; junction bases outside the gene matches: 8. The CDR3 sequence is CASSPFEGGETQYF. CDR3 coding DNA: TGTGCCAGCAGCCCTTTCGAGGGAGGGGAGACCCAGTACTTC.

This chain links TRBV2 with TRBJ2-7; 13 bases match TRBD2. In germline, CDR1 is SNHLY, CDR2 FYNNEI. CDR3 size: 15 residues. V dropped 1 base and J dropped 4; count of bases not matched to a gene: 1. This CDR3 is CASSEGLAGGYEQYF. For the CDR3, the DNA is TGTGCCAGCAGTGAAGGACTAGCGGGAGGATACGAGCAGTACTTC.

The chain is built from TRBV2 and TRBJ2-5, with 7 bases aligning to TRBD1. This CDR3 spans 15 amino acids. Germline trimming cut 7 bases from V and 1 base from J; bases unmatched to any gene: 9. Germline assignment: CDR1 SNHLY and CDR2 FYNNEI. In nucleotides, the CDR3 is TGTGCCAGCATCCAGGACAGGAGCCTCCAAGAGACCCAGTACTTC. Residues: CASIQDRSLQETQYF. The full variable domain, completed using reference TRBV2 and TRBJ2-5, is EPEVTQTPSHQVTQMGQEVILRCVPISNHLYFYWYRQILGQKVEFLVSFYNNEISEKSEIFDDQFSVERPDGSNFTLKIRSTKLEDSAMYFCASIQDRSLQETQYFGPGTRLLVL.

The chain couples TRBV12-5 to TRBJ1-6; 7 bases fit TRBD1. The J segment lost 6 bases and the V segment lost 0 bases, leaving 2 bases of the junction unmatched. Per the germline V gene, CDR1 is LGHNT and CDR2 is FRNRAP. The CDR3 is 15 residues long. Written as DNA, the CDR3 is TGTGCTAGTGGTTTGGTAAACAGGGGTAATTCACCCCTCCACTTT. It is translated as CASGLVNRGNSPLHF.

The rearrangement uses TRBV2 and TRBJ1-4; D might be TRBD1 (5 bases). The V and J ends lost 8 bases and 6 bases respectively, with 7 bases between them. CDR1 and CDR2 from the germline V gene are SNHLY and FYNNEI. The CDR3 consists of 11 residues. The CDR3, as DNA: TGTGCCAGCTGGGGGGATGAAAAACTGTTTTTT. It translates to CASWGDEKLFF. The full variable domain, its missing parts supplied by reference TRBV2 and TRBJ1-4, is EPEVTQTPSHQVTQMGQEVILRCVPISNHLYFYWYRQILGQKVEFLVSFYNNEISEKSEIFDDQFSVERPDGSNFTLKIRSTKLEDSAMYFCASWGDEKLFFGSGTQLSVL.

The V and J genes are TRBV19 and TRBJ1-2; 7 positions match TRBD1. The CDR3 runs to 15 residues. V shed 1 base, J shed 5 bases, and the junction held 7 bases outside the gene matches. Germline V lookup: CDR1 LNHDA, CDR2 SQIVND (reference sequence). The DNA of the CDR3 is TGTGCCAGTAGTATAGCCCGGACAGGAGGATATGGCTACACCTTC. This gives the protein CASSIARTGGYGYTF.

This chain links TRBV5-4 with TRBJ1-6; 8 nucleotides agree with TRBD1. CDR1 and CDR2 (germline): SGHNT, YYREEE (reference sequence). The CDR3 extends over 18 amino acids. V lost 2 bases, J lost 2 bases, and 9 bases stayed unmatched. The CDR3 loop reads CASSFRPGGSTYNSPLHF. In DNA form, the CDR3 reads TGTGCCAGCAGCTTCCGGCCAGGGGGCTCGACCTATAATTCACCCCTCCACTTT.

The J gene is TRBJ2-1, the V gene TRBV7-2, with D possibly matching TRBD1 (7 bases). The CDR3 covers 16 residues. Trimming shortened V by 7 bases and J by 12 bases, and 28 bases separated the two germline ends. CDR1 SGHTA and CDR2 FQGNSA come from the germline V gene. CDR3 DNA: TGTGCCAGCACCCCAGGGGGAGGAGGAGGGGCAATGAGGCAGTTCTTC. Protein product: CASTPGGGGGAMRQFF.